This is a list of T cell receptor beta chains from one sample in a study of control samples from healthy donors and cancer patients. TCRdb's copy holds only in-frame clones and misses some; the assay was immunoSEQ multiplex PCR. Here the sample spans 150,000 to 200,000 clones, 85% to 95% being singletons. Sequencing was performed on blood. All receptors derive from a woman aged 40 to 49 in good health. Each CDR3 is given with its conserved first and last residue. The D gene is left open where the match is weak.

D	J	V	CDR3
NA	TRBJ1-3	TRBV4-2	CASSQDSGAGNTIYF
TRBD1	TRBJ1-3	TRBV27	CASRGQGRHTIYF
NA	TRBJ1-1	TRBV12-3/TRBV12-4	CASSFRQDSEAFF
NA	TRBJ2-1	TRBV7-9	CASSLNYGNEQFF
TRBD2	TRBJ2-7	TRBV5-1	CASSSQLAGVTYEQYF
TRBD1	TRBJ1-1	TRBV12-5	CASGSTGAPEAFF
NA	TRBJ1-2	TRBV18	CASSPPGLGDYGYTF
NA	TRBJ2-1	TRBV5-1	CASSLDAALGQFF
NA	TRBJ1-2	TRBV11-2	CASSALRAPSRDYGYTF
NA	TRBJ2-7	TRBV9	CASSDTGNSYEQYF
TRBD2	TRBJ2-3	TRBV7-8	CASSLLASGGADTQYF
NA	TRBJ2-5	TRBV7-9	CASSPYGIRGSQETQYF
NA	TRBJ1-3	TRBV5-6	CASSLGPTSSGNTIYF
NA	TRBJ1-1	TRBV7-6	CASSLAAGEATEAFF
NA	TRBJ1-2	TRBV18	CASSPPEGRTNYGYTF
NA	TRBJ1-5	TRBV27	CASSPGTYYSNQPQHF
NA	TRBJ1-2	TRBV6-6	CASSPAQGSYGYTF
NA	TRBJ2-2	TRBV2	CASSQGERELFF
NA	TRBJ2-3	TRBV5-4	CASSLAGTDTQYF
NA	TRBJ1-3	TRBV20-1	CSAYYGNTIYF
NA	TRBJ1-2	TRBV6-5	CASSYTDTYGYTF
NA	TRBJ2-5	TRBV19	CASSLGGQETQYF
NA	TRBJ2-1	TRBV7-6	CASSSPLGPYNEQFF
TRBD1	TRBJ1-3	TRBV30	CAWSGRGRVLDRPSGNTIYF
NA	TRBJ2-7	TRBV7-9	CASSLVESSEQYF
NA	TRBJ2-4	TRBV4-1	CASSQGAGLAKNIQYF
TRBD2	TRBJ2-1	TRBV5-6	CASSLGTKRGEQFF
NA	TRBJ1-3	TRBV30	CAWSEMTYATDTIYF
NA	TRBJ2-1	TRBV27	CASSETQNNEQFF
TRBD2	TRBJ2-7	TRBV4-3	CASSQDPAGGSYEQYF
NA	TRBJ1-1	TRBV19	CASTPQGFGTEAFF
NA	TRBJ1-5	TRBV4-2	CASSQEFGYNQPQHF
NA	TRBJ1-5	TRBV24-1	CATSDPRREPQHF
TRBD1	TRBJ2-7	TRBV30	CAWSVRGRGYEQYF
TRBD1	TRBJ2-7	TRBV2	CASSVTPQGAGEQYF
NA	TRBJ2-3	TRBV5-4	CASRTSTDTQYF
NA	TRBJ1-3	TRBV18	CASSPDRGRSGNTIYF
NA	TRBJ1-3	TRBV27	CASSRTESGNTIYF
NA	TRBJ2-1	TRBV12-1	CASSFGGSSYNEQFF
NA	TRBJ2-3	TRBV3-1/TRBV3-2	CASSPTLLGGTDTQYF
NA	TRBJ1-1	TRBV11-2	CASRSPGRRVRNTEAFF
NA	TRBJ2-1	TRBV5-1	CASSPEGVAVLSSYNEQFF
TRBD1	TRBJ1-5	TRBV19	CASNDRGVQPQHF
NA	TRBJ1-6	TRBV27	CASSLQGSGYSPLHF
NA	TRBJ2-7	TRBV18	CASSPGSSYEQYF